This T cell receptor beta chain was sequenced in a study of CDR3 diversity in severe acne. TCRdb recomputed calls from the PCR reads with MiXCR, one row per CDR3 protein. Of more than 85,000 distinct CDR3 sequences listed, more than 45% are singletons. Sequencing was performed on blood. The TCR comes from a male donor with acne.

The CDR3 nucleotides read TGTGCCAGCAAAATGACAGGGGCGGGGGATACGCAGTATTTT. This encodes CASKMTGAGDTQYF. This sequence joins TRBV7-8 and TRBJ2-3, with TRBD1 identical over 8 bases. In germline, CDR1 is SGHVS, CDR2 FQNEAQ. The CDR3 totals 14 residues. J was trimmed by 6 bases and V by 7 bases; bases with no gene match: 9.